Following are 14 T cell receptor beta chains from one sample sequenced in a study of blood T cells in healthy people across ages. A second PCR of 7 to 11 cycles used a sample-barcoded 5' primer and a J-beta primer mix. TCRdb re-called the 5' RACE reads through MiXCR, storing one row per CDR3 protein. The sample includes hundreds of thousands of distinct CDR3 sequences, roughly 30% of them seen just once. The sequencing sample was made of blood. The receptors stem from a woman aged 80 or over in good health.

About this clonotype: A much larger clone differs from this one at a single base, so this may be a read error. The chain employs TRBV2 and TRBJ1-1; D uncertain. Per the germline V gene, CDR1 is SNHLY and CDR2 is FYNNEI. The V end was cut by 1 base, the J end by 5 bases, with 11 bases between. CDR3 size: 14 residues. The CDR3 DNA sequence: TGTGCCAGCAGTGAAGGGGAAGGTGGGACTGAAGCTTTCTTT. Protein sequence: CASSEGEGGTEAFF.

This clonotype was detected only a few times. V usage is TRBV7-9 and J usage is TRBJ1-1; D is ambiguous. Trimming removed 1 base from V and 7 bases from J, with 7 bases in between. Germline V lookup: CDR1 SEHNR, CDR2 FQNEAQ (reference sequence). The CDR3 is 12 amino acids. CDR3 bases: TGTGCCAGCAGCTTAGTAGCTGGTGAAGCTTTCTTT. Protein product: CASSLVAGEAFF.

Of note for this clonotype: A much larger clone sits a single nucleotide away, making a read error possible. The genes are TRBV9 and TRBJ2-1, with a tentative D call TRBD2 (7 bases). The CDR3 runs 15 residues. Deletions cut 4 bases from V and 8 bases from J, with 19 bases between. CDR1 is SGDLS, CDR2 YYNGEE, per germline. This chain's CDR3 is CASSIGGGAIHEQFF. In DNA form, the CDR3 reads TGTGCCAGCAGCATAGGAGGGGGGGCCATCCATGAGCAGTTCTTC.

To note about this clonotype: The CDR3 end shows no conserved phenylalanine or tryptophan, and so a read error is likely. CDR3 protein: CAGSLSPRTTEAFL. The CDR3 bases are TGTGCCGGCAGCTTAAGTCCCCGCACCACTGAAGCTTTCTTG. The V call is TRBV7-2, the J call TRBJ1-1; D remains unclear. The CDR3 sequence is 14 residues long. CDR1 and CDR2 from the germline V gene are SGHTA and FQGNSA.

This clonotype was seen ten or more times. The rearrangement uses TRBV7-6 and TRBJ1-2; D may be TRBD1 (6 bases). CDR1 is SGHVS, CDR2 FNYEAQ, per germline. V lost 3 bases and J 7 bases, leaving 12 bases between the germline ends. The CDR3 has 13 residues. CDR3 nucleotides: TGTGCCAGCAGCTTGTCAGGGGCCGTTGGCTACACCTTC. Translation gives CASSLSGAVGYTF.

This clonotype has ten or more counts. The chain links TRBV20-1 to TRBJ2-3; 12 bases map to TRBD2. CDR1 DFQATT and CDR2 SNEGSKA come from the germline V gene (reference sequence). This CDR3 region has 15 residues. V lost 5 bases, J lost 2 bases, and 5 bases stayed unmatched. The CDR3 DNA follows: TGCAGTGCTGTGCTAGCGGGGGGGATCACAGATACGCAGTATTTT. It is translated as CSAVLAGGITDTQYF.

This clonotype was observed a few times. The V and J genes are TRBV19 and TRBJ2-3, with 8 positions matching TRBD2. CDR3 length equals 17 residues. V shed 2 bases and J 0 bases; nucleotides not matched to a gene: 7. Looked up from germline, CDR1 is LNHDA and CDR2 is SQIVND (reference sequence). The CDR3 spells CASSIRSGGVSTDTQYF. In nucleotides, the CDR3 is TGTGCCAGTAGTATACGCTCGGGGGGGGTTAGCACAGATACGCAGTATTTT. The variable domain in full, with the rest retrieved from reference TRBV19 and TRBJ2-3, is DGGITQSPKYLFRKEGQNVTLSCEQNLNHDAMYWYRQDPGQGLRLIYYSQIVNDFQKGDIAEGYSVSREKKESFPLTVTSAQKNPTAFYLCASSIRSGGVSTDTQYFGPGTRLTVL.

On this clonotype itself: Just one base apart from a much larger clone, this may be a read error. The chain recombines TRBV27 with TRBJ2-1, with D tentatively TRBD2 (6 bases). V lost 5 bases, J lost 9 bases, and 26 bases lay in between. CDR1 is MNHEY and CDR2 is SMNVEV in the germline V gene (reference sequence). CDR3 size: 17 residues. CDR3 amino acids: CASSPQTWGRAGGEQFF. The CDR3 DNA is TGTGCCAGCAGTCCCCAAACCTGGGGCAGGGCCGGGGGTGAGCAGTTCTTC.

This clonotype was found a few times. The rearrangement links TRBV20-1 to TRBJ2-2; 7 bases agree with TRBD1. The CDR3 is 15 amino acids. From germline, CDR1 is DFQATT and CDR2 SNEGSKA (reference sequence). V was pared by 3 bases and J by 1 base, with 5 bases of the junction left unmatched. CDR3 amino acids: CSASRDSQNTGELFF. CDR3 sequence (DNA): TGCAGTGCTAGTAGGGACAGCCAGAACACCGGGGAGCTGTTTTTT.

This clonotype has ten or more counts. This chain links TRBV20-1 with TRBJ2-5; D unresolved. V gave up 0 bases and J gave up 5 bases, with 16 bases separating them. The V gene's germline CDR1 is DFQATT and CDR2 SNEGSKA (reference sequence). The CDR3 totals 15 residues. The CDR3 protein is CSARDLARVGETQYF. In DNA, the CDR3 is TGCAGTGCTAGAGATCTGGCTAGGGTAGGGGAGACCCAGTACTTC.

In its sample, this clonotype was seen many times. The rearrangement links TRBV11-2 to TRBJ2-1; the D call may be TRBD1 or TRBD2 (7 bases each). V lost 5 bases and J 0 bases, leaving 11 bases between the germline ends. This CDR3 has 15 amino acids. Per germline, CDR1 SGHAT and CDR2 FQNNGV. DNA for the CDR3: TGTGCCAGCAGCAAGCGGGACAGCTCCTACAATGAGCAGTTCTTC. Its translation is CASSKRDSSYNEQFF.

This clonotype came up many times. This chain connects TRBV4-3 to TRBJ2-6; D unclear. There are 18 residues in the CDR3. Germline CDR1 is LGHNA and CDR2 is YSLEER. V was clipped by 0 bases and J by 0 bases, with 12 bases between them. The CDR3 region has the DNA TGCGCCAGCAGCCAAGATAAGGCGGAATACTCTGGGGCCAACGTCCTGACTTTC. This encodes CASSQDKAEYSGANVLTF.

For this clonotype: The junction departs from the called germline gene at one end, perhaps through a read error. This chain links TRBV6-2 or TRBV6-3 with TRBJ2-7; D gene unclear. Germline assignment: CDR1 MNHEY and CDR2 SVGEGT. The CDR3 is made up of 15 amino acids. This CDR3 reads CASMYDRGSSYEQYF. The CDR3 bases are TGCGCCAGCATGTATGATCGAGGTAGCTCCTACGAGCAGTACTTC.

This clonotype has a count of ten or more. V usage is TRBV7-9 and J usage is TRBJ2-3; 8 bases match TRBD2. Germline V gives CDR1 SEHNR, CDR2 FQNEAQ (reference sequence). The junction had 11 bases not matched to a gene; V was cut back by 5 bases and J by 4 bases. This CDR3 is 16 amino acids long. The CDR3: CASSPTLAGGSDTQYF. CDR3 DNA sequence: TGTGCCAGCAGCCCCACACTGGCGGGGGGTTCAGATACGCAGTATTTT.